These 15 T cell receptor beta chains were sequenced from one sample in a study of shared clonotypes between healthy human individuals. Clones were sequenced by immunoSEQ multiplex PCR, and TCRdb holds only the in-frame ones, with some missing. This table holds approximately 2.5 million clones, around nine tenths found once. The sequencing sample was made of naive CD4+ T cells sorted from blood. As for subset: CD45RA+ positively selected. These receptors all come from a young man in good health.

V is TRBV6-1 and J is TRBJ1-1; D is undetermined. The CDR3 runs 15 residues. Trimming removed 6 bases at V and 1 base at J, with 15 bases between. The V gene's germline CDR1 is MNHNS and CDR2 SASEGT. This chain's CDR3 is CASSPIRGRNTEAFF. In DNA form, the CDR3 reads TGTGCCAGCAGCCCGATACGAGGGCGGAACACTGAAGCTTTCTTT.

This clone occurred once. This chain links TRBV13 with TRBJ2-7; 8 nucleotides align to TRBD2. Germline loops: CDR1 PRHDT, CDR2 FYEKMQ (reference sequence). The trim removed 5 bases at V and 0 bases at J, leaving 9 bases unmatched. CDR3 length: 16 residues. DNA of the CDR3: TGTGCCAGCAGCCGTAGCGGGGTTTTCAGCTCCTACGAGCAGTACTTC. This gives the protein CASSRSGVFSSYEQYF.

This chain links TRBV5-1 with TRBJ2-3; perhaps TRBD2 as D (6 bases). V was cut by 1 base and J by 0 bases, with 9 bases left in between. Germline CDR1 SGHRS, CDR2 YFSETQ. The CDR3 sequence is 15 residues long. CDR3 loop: CASSLMGGSTDTQYF. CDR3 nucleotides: TGCGCCAGCAGCTTGATGGGGGGAAGCACAGATACGCAGTATTTT.

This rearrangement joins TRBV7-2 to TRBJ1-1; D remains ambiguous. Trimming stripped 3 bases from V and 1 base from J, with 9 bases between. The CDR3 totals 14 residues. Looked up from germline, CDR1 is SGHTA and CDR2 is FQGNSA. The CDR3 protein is CASSLGFRNTEAFF. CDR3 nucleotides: TGTGCCAGCAGCTTGGGGTTTCGGAACACTGAAGCTTTCTTT.

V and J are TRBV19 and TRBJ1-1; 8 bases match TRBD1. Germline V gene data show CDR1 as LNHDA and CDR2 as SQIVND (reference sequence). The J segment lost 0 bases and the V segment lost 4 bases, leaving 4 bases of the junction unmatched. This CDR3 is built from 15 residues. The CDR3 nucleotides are TGTGCCAGTAGTACCTGGGACAGGATGAACACTGAAGCTTTCTTT. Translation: CASSTWDRMNTEAFF.

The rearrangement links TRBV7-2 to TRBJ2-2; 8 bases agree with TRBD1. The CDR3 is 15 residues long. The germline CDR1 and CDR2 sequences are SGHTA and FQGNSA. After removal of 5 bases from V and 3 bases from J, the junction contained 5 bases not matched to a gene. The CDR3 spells CASSPGTGYTGELFF. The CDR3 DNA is TGTGCCAGCAGCCCCGGGACAGGTTACACCGGGGAGCTGTTTTTT. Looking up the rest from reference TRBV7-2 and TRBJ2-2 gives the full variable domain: GAGVSQSPSNKVTEKGKDVELRCDPISGHTALYWYRQSLGQGLEFLIYFQGNSAPDKSGLPSDRFSAERTGGSVSTLTIQRTQQEDSAVYLCASSPGTGYTGELFFGEGSRLTVL.

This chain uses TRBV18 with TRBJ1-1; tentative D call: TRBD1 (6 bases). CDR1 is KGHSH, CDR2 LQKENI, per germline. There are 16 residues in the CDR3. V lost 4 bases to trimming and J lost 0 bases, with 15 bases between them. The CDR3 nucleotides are TGTGCCAGCTCACGAGAAATACAGGGCTTGAACACTGAAGCTTTCTTT. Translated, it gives CASSREIQGLNTEAFF.

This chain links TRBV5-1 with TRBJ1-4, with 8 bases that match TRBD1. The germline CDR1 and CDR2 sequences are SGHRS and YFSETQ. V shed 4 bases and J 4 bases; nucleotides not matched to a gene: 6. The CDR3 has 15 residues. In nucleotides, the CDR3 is TGCGCCAGCAGCCCGACAGGGGCTATTAATGAAAAACTGTTTTTT. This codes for CASSPTGAINEKLFF.

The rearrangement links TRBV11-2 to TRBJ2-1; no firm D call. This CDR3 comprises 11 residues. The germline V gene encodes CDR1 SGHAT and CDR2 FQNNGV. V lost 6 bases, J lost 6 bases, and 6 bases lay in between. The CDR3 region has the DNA TGTGCCAGCAGGGGTTTCAATGAGCAGTTCTTC. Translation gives CASRGFNEQFF.

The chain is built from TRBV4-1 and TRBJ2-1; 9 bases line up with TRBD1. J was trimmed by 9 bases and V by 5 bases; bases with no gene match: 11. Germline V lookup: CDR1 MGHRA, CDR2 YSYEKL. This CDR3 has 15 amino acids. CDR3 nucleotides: TGCGCCAGCAGCACCGGGACAGGGTACGGGAGTGAGCAGTTCTTC. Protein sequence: CASSTGTGYGSEQFF.

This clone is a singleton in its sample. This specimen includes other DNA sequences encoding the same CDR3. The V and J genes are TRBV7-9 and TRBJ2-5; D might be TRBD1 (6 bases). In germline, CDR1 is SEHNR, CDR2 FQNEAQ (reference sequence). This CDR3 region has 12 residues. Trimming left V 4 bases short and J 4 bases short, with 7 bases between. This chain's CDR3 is CASSSRGETQYF. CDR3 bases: TGTGCCAGCAGCTCCAGGGGAGAGACCCAGTACTTC.

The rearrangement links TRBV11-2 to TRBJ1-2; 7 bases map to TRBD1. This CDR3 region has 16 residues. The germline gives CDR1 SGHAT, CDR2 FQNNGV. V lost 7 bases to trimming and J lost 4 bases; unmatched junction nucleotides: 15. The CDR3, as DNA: TGTGCCAGCACAAGTCCCCGGACAGGCGGCGCCTATGGCTACACCTTC. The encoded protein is CASTSPRTGGAYGYTF.

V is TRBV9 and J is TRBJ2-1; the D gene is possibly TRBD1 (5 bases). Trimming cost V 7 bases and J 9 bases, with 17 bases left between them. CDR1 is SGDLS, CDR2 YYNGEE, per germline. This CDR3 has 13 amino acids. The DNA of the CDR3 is TGTGCCAGCGGTCCCACAGGTGCCGGTGAGCAGTTCTTC. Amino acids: CASGPTGAGEQFF. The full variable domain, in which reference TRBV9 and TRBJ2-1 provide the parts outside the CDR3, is DSGVTQTPKHLITATGQRVTLRCSPRSGDLSVYWYQQSLDQGLQFLIQYYNGEERAKGNILERFSAQQFPDLHSELNLSSLELGDSALYFCASGPTGAGEQFFGPGTRLTVL.

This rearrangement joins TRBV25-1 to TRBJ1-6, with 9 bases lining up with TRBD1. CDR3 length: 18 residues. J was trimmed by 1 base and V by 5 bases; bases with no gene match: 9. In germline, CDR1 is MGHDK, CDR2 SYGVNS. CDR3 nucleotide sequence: TGTGCCAGCAGTTCCTGGGACAGGGAAGGGTCCTATAATTCACCCCTCCACTTT. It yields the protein CASSSWDREGSYNSPLHF.

CDR3 coding DNA: TGCGCCAGCAGCTTCGTCGGCATGAACACTGAAGCTTTCTTT. Translated: CASSFVGMNTEAFF. This chain links TRBV5-1 with TRBJ1-1; no definite D call. Trimming removed 2 bases from V and 0 bases from J, with 8 bases in between. The CDR3 has 14 amino acids. The V gene's germline CDR1 is SGHRS and CDR2 YFSETQ.